Sequencing of this TCR beta chain was carried out in a study of shared clonotypes between healthy human individuals (dated by TCRdb to the early 2020s). Looking at the study overall: A few men and a couple of women, aged 18 to 49 years, made up the cohort. To estimate repertoire size and how much clonotype sharing occurs between individuals, the study deeply sequenced the blood TCR repertoires of about five healthy adults. Per donor, three plates each were used for CD4 naive and CD4 memory, two for CD8 naive, and one for CD8 memory. To increase sequencing depth and limit assay-specific biases, different laboratories used diverse techniques to prepare libraries and sequence TCR repertoires. Between about 0.8 and 9 billion PBMCs per donor were obtained by leukapheresis. Points the paper makes about the study in general: Estimated clonotype richness was generally larger for naive than for memory subsets. Even with the large sequencing depth, rarefaction of the sorted-subset datasets indicated that sequencing was incomplete. Sharing across a few donors was observed for approximately 5% of naive CD4, 3.5% of naive CD8, roughly 2.3% of memory CD4, and about 0.4% of memory CD8 clonotypes. The small number of donors limited the genetic and exposure-history diversity represented. Sampling was limited to blood, and TCR repertoires in tissue likely differ from TCR repertoires in blood. Pairwise subsampling indicated that sequencing depth was expected to affect the degree of clonotype sharing among donors. Clonotypes shared by all four sorted-subset donors showed higher generation probabilities than non-shared clonotypes.

Sequences SGHRS (CDR1) and YFSETQ (CDR2) are obtained from the germline V gene. V lost 3 bases and J lost 6 bases; the stretch between them is 16 bases long. From its cysteine to its phenylalanine, the CDR3 spans 15 amino acids. The kept DNA is CDR3 alone, 45 bases in frame from the first base. Using the deep immunoSEQ assay, multiplex PCR amplified TCR CDR3 regions from genomic DNA. For each cell subset, the extracted genomic DNA was distributed evenly across all wells of several immunoSEQ 96-well plates, and each plate served as one replicate. Each replicate PCR for sorted subsets received about 220 ng genomic DNA, equal to about 29,000 T cell genomes. Purified libraries were quantified with a Qubit 3.0 fluorometer, sized on a Bioanalyzer 2100, and re-quantified with the KAPA Library Quantification kit. Each immunoSEQ 96-well plate was sequenced on its own single-read 150-cycle Illumina NextSeq 550 flow cell. The original methods were these. The immunoSEQ output contained only junctional sequences without quality scores, so filtering could not match that applied to full-length reads. To assign V/J genes and CDR3, sequences were annotated against IMGT germline references using PyIR, a Python wrapper for IgBLAST v1.9. Any read was removed if the V/J assignment was weak (E-value above 1e-6), the CDR3 was missing, or the read contained stop codons, out-of-frame junctions, or ambiguous translated residues. V3J clonotypes were defined as sequences sharing the same inferred V gene, J gene, and CDR3 amino acid sequence. The percentage overlap between two repertoires was calculated by dividing the number of shared unique clonotypes by the size of the smaller repertoire. Richness of each repertoire was evaluated using RTK rarefaction, the Chao1 estimator, and Recon v2.1 estimates of unobserved clonotypes. Generation probabilities for all TCRbeta clonotypes obtained by the gDNA method from a handful of donors were computed using OLGA. TCRdb limited this immuneACCESS table to in-frame rearrangements with V and J called. A share of clones is missing; checked studies link under half to unresolved V genes, and the rest is unexplained. V, J and clone size reflect that table, while D and trimming were determined from the DNA. The sample table shows over a million clones, and about 80% are seen once. The ten largest make up roughly 0.65% of the sample.

This clone showed up just a few times. Its antigen is still unknown. Base qualities are not at hand, and no much larger clone is one base apart. Donors were healthy HIV-negative adults with no recently reported acute infections or vaccinations. Every donor was a Caucasian adult living in Nashville, Tennessee, USA. CD4+ T cells were enriched through magnetic negative selection, after which naive cells were positively selected on CD45RA and the remaining negative fraction served as the memory subset. Blood was collected by leukapheresis, and PBMCs were isolated by Ficoll-Histopaque density gradient centrifugation and then cryopreserved in liquid nitrogen vapor phase. Purity and quantity of every magnetically sorted T cell population were checked by analytical flow cytometry. Genomic DNA was isolated from every sorted fraction and measured by UV absorbance on a Nanodrop 2000c.

The material sequenced was memory CD4+ T cells from PBMCs. The cell subset or site label for this specimen denotes: CD45RA-negative fraction. The chain is assembled from TRBV5-1 and TRBJ2-1; the D gene is tentatively TRBD1 or TRBD2, each matching 5 bases. The clonotype originates from a man between 18 and 29 years old in good health. Some clones in this sample may be carry-over from other donors' samples. In nucleotide form, the sequence is TGCGCCAGCAGCTCCTATCCCGGGGCGGGCAATGAGCAGTTCTTC. This is translated as CASSSYPGAGNEQFF.